This TCR beta chain was documented in a study of blood T cell repertoires in COVID-19. Looking at the study overall: Acute and convalescent COVID-19 specimens originated in the United States, Italy and Spain. Sample material is recorded as cDNA or gDNA derived from T cells, B-cell-depleted T cells, or PBMCs.

The CDR3 totals 17 residues. Trimming cost V 0 bases and J 5 bases; bases outside gene matches: 10. Germline CDR1 LGHNA, CDR2 YNFKEQ. As handled by the study authors: Quantification of nucleated cells was approximated via reference gene primer amplification. The repertoire was sequenced with immunoSEQ multiplex PCR; TCRdb's copy has only in-frame clones and lacks some. V, J and clone size derive from that table, while D and trimming were established from the DNA sequence. The sample shows approximately 35,000 clones, around 88% of them seen only once. Input material: peripheral blood. The J gene is TRBJ2-5, the V gene TRBV4-2, with 9 bases identical to TRBD2. This TCR was sampled from a human donor in a cohort sampled during active COVID-19. CDR3 residues: CASSQDGGSGGRETQYF. The CDR3 region has the DNA TGTGCCAGCAGCCAAGATGGTGGGAGCGGGGGGCGGGAGACCCAGTACTTC.